This is a list of T cell receptor beta chains from one sample in a study of beta chain features in type 1 diabetes. The repertoire was sequenced with immunoSEQ multiplex PCR; TCRdb's copy has only in-frame clones and lacks some. This sample carries fewer than 350,000 clones, about 15% of them seen once, and the ten largest clones take approximately 0.015%. Sequenced material: naive CD4+ T cells from blood. The source is a man between 18 and 35 years old with type 1 diabetes. Both conserved end residues are part of each CDR3. The size field is filled for only some rows; it gives once, few, many or a size class.

clone_size cdr3_length v_call cdr3_aa
few 16 TRBV5-4 CASSSSRTSGVDTQYF
- 14 TRBV19 CASSYQGSNQPQHF
- 14 TRBV29-1 CSVGSTSGANVLTF
many 13 TRBV29-1 CSVEDLDSRSWFF
few 19 TRBV4-1 CASSQVSSPRQPGIYGYTF
few 12 TRBV28 CASSGPHRGYTF
- 15 TRBV6-5 CAKEGLAGPSYEQYF
few 14 TRBV18 CASSPLPTVYEQYF
- 13 TRBV5-4 CASSFRQGNEQFF
- 14 TRBV30 CAWRFPGQLFEQYF
- 13 TRBV28 CASRHPLSYEQYF
- 15 TRBV10-3 CAISRSAVEYNEQFF
- 16 TRBV18 CASSLGTATLSQPQHF
few 16 TRBV5-1 CASSIGGLAGGETQYF
- 11 TRBV7-2 CASSQFNEQYF
- 13 TRBV7-2 CASSLFRGVEAFF
- 14 TRBV5-4 CASSLETGGETQYF
few 13 TRBV30 CAWGGQGVSPLHF
- 14 TRBV6-5 CASSYGQVQETQYF
few 15 TRBV2 CASSKTSPSRNEQFF
- 12 TRBV10-1 CASSESGLSQYF
- 15 TRBV11-2 CASSLAGGLQETQYF
few 15 TRBV4-2 CASSQTSGSDYEQYF
- 14 TRBV27 CASTSRTPGEKLFF
few 12 TRBV28 CASSFRFGGFDF
- 15 TRBV7-9 CASSLRGSYNSPLHF
- 13 TRBV11-2 CASSLGTGGELFF
few 13 TRBV6-6 CASRGQGSQPQHF
few 13 TRBV28 CASSSYYTNEQFF